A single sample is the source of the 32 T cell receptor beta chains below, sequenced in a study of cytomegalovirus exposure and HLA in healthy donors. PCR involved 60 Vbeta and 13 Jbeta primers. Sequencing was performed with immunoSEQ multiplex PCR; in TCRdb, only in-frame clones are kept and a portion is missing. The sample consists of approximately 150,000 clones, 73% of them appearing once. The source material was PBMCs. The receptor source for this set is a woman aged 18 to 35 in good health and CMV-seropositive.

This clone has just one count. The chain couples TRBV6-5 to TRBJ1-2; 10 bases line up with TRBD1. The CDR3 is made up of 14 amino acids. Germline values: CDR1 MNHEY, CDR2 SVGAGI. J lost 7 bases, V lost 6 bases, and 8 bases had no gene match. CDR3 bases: TGTGCCAGCAGATCCAGACAGGGGGCCTTTGGCTACACCTTC. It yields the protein CASRSRQGAFGYTF.

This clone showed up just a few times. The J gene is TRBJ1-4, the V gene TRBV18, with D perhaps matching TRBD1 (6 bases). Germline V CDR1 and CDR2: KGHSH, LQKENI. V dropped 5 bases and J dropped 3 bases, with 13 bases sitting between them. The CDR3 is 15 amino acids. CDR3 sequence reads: CASSLGQLANEKLFF. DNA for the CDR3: TGTGCCAGCTCATTAGGACAGTTGGCTAATGAAAAACTGTTTTTT. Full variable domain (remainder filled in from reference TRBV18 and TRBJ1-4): NAGVMQNPRHLVRRRGQEARLRCSPMKGHSHVYWYRQLPEEGLKFMVYLQKENIIDESGMPKERFSAEFPKEGPSILRIQQVVRGDSAAYFCASSLGQLANEKLFFGSGTQLSVL.

CDR3 nucleotide sequence: TGTGCCAGCAGCTTACAGCGGGGGGGGCGGGATACGCAGTATTTT. Its translation is CASSLQRGGRDTQYF. The V and J genes are TRBV7-8 and TRBJ2-3, with 10 bases aligning to TRBD2. Germline CDR1 SGHVS, CDR2 FQNEAQ. The V gene end was trimmed by 2 bases and the J gene end by 6 bases; junction bases not matched to a gene: 5. This CDR3 has 15 residues. Complete variable domain (other parts from reference TRBV7-8 and TRBJ2-3): GAGVSQSPRYKVAKRGQDVALRCDPISGHVSLFWYQQALGQGPEFLTYFQNEAQLDKSGLPSDRFFAERPEGSVSTLKIQRTQQEDSAVYLCASSLQRGGRDTQYFGPGTRLTVL.

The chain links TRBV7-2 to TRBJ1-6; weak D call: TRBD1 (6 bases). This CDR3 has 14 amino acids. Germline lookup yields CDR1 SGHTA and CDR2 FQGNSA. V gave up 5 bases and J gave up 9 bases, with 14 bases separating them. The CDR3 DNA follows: TGTGCCAGCAGCACCGGGACATCGGGTTCACCCCTCCACTTT. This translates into CASSTGTSGSPLHF.

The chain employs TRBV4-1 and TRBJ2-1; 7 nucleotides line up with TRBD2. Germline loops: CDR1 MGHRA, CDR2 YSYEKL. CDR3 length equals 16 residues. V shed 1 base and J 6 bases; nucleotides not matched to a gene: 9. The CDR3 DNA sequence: TGCGCCAGCAGCCAAGCTACGCGTTCGGGGGGCAATGAGCAGTTCTTC. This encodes CASSQATRSGGNEQFF.

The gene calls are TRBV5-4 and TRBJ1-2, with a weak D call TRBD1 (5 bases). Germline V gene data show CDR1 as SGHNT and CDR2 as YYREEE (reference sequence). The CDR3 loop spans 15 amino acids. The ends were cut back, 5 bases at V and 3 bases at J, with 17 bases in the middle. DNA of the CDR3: TGTGCCAGCAGGCCCGGGGGGGACCCTTACTATGGCTACACCTTC. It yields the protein CASRPGGDPYYGYTF.

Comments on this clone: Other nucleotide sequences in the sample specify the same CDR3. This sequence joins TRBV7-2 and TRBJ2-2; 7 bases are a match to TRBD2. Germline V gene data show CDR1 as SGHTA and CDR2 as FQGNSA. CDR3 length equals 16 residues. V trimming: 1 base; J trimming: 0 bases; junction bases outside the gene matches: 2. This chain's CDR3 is CASSLVAGANTGELFF. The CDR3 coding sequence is TGTGCCAGCAGCTTAGTTGCGGGGGCGAACACCGGGGAGCTGTTTTTT.

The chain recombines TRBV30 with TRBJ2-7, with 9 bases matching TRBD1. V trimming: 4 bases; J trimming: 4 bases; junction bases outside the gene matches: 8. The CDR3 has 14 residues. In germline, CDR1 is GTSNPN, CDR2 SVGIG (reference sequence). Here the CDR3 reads CAWTTGTGSYEQYF. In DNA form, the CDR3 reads TGTGCCTGGACCACCGGGACAGGGAGTTACGAGCAGTACTTC.

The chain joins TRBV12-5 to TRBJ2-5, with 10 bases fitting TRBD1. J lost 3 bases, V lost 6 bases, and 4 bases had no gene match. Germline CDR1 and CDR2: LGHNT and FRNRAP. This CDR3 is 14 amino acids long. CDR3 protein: CASGQGTGEETQYF. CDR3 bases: TGTGCTAGTGGCCAGGGGACAGGGGAAGAGACCCAGTACTTC. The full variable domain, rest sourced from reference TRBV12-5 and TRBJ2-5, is DARVTQTPRHKVTEMGQEVTMRCQPILGHNTVFWYRQTMMQGLELLAYFRNRAPLDDSGMPKDRFSAEMPDATLATLKIQPSEPRDSAVYFCASGQGTGEETQYFGPGTRLLVL.

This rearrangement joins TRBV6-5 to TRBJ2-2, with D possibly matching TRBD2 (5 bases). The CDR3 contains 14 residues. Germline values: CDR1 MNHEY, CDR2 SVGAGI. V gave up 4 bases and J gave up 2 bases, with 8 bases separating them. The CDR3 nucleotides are TGTGCCAGCAGTTTAACGGGAAACACCGGGGAGCTGTTTTTT. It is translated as CASSLTGNTGELFF.

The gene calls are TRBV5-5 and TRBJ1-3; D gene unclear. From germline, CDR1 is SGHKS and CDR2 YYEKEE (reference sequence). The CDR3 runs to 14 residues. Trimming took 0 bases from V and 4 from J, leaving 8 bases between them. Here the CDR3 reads CASSLVPGGNTIYF. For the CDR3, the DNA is TGTGCCAGCAGCTTGGTGCCGGGAGGAAACACCATATATTTT. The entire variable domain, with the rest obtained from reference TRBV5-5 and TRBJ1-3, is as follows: DAGVTQSPTHLIKTRGQQVTLRCSPISGHKSVSWYQQVLGQGPQFIFQYYEKEERGRGNFPDRFSARQFPNYSSELNVNALLLGDSALYLCASSLVPGGNTIYFGEGSWLTVV.

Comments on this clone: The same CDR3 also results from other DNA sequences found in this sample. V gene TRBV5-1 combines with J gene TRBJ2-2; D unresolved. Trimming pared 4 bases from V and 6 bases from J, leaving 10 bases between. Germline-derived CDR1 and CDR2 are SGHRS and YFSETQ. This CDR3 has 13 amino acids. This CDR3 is CASSPPLAGELFF. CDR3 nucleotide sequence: TGCGCCAGCAGCCCGCCTCTAGCCGGGGAGCTGTTTTTT.

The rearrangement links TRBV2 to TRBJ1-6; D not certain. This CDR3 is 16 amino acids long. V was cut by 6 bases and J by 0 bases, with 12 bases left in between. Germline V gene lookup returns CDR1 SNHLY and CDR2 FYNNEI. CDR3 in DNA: TGTGCCAGCAGACCCCTCGCGGGCTCCTATAATTCACCCCTCCACTTT. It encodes CASRPLAGSYNSPLHF.

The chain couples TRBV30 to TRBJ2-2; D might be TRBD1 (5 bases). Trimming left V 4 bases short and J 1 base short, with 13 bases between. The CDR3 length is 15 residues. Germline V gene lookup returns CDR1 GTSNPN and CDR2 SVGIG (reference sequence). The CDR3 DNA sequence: TGTGCCTGGATAGCCGACAGTCTGAACACCGGGGAGCTGTTTTTT. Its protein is CAWIADSLNTGELFF. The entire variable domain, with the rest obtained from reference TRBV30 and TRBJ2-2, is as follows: SQTIHQWPATLVQPVGSPLSLECTVEGTSNPNLYWYRQAAGRGLQLLFYSVGIGQISSEVPQNLSASRPQDRQFILSSKKLLLSDSGFYLCAWIADSLNTGELFFGEGSRLTVL.

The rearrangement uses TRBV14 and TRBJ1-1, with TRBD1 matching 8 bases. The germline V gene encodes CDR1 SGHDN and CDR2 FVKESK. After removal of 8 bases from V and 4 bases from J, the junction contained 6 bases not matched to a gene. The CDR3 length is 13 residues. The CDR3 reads CASRNTGGTEAFF. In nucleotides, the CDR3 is TGTGCCAGCCGAAATACAGGGGGCACTGAAGCTTTCTTT.

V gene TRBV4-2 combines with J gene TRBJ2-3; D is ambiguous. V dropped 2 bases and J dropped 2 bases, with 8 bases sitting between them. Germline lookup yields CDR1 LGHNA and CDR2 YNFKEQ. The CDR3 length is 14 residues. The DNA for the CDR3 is TGTGCCAGCAGCCAAAACTCCTTCACAGATACGCAGTATTTT. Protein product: CASSQNSFTDTQYF.

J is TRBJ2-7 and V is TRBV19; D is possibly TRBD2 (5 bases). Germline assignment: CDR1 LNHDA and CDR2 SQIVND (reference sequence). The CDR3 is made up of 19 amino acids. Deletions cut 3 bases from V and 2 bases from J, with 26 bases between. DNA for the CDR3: TGTGCCAGTAGTATGACCGGGAAGGGCCTGGACCCTGGACCCTACGAGCAGTACTTC. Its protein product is CASSMTGKGLDPGPYEQYF. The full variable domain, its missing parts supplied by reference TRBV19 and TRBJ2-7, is DGGITQSPKYLFRKEGQNVTLSCEQNLNHDAMYWYRQDPGQGLRLIYYSQIVNDFQKGDIAEGYSVSREKKESFPLTVTSAQKNPTAFYLCASSMTGKGLDPGPYEQYFGPGTRLTVT.

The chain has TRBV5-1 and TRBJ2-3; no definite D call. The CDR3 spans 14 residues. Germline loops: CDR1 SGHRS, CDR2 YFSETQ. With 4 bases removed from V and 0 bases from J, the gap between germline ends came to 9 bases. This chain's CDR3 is CASSLDKSTDTQYF. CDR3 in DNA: TGCGCCAGCAGCCTCGACAAGAGCACAGATACGCAGTATTTT. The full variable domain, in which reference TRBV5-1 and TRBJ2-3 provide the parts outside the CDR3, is KAGVTQTPRYLIKTRGQQVTLSCSPISGHRSVSWYQQTPGQGLQFLFEYFSETQRNKGNFPGRFSGRQFSNSRSEMNVSTLELGDSALYLCASSLDKSTDTQYFGPGTRLTVL.

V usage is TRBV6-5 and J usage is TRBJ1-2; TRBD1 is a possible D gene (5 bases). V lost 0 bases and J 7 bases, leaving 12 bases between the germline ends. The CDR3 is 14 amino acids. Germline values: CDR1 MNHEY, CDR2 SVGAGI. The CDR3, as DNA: TGTGCCAGCAGTTACTCAGGGACTGCATGTGGCTACACCTTC. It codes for CASSYSGTACGYTF.

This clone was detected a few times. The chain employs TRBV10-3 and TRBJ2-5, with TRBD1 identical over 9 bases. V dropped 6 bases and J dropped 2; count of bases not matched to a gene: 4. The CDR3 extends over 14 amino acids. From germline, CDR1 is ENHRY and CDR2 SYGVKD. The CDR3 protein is CAISTGTGQETQYF. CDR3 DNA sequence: TGTGCCATCAGCACCGGGACAGGGCAAGAGACCCAGTACTTC.

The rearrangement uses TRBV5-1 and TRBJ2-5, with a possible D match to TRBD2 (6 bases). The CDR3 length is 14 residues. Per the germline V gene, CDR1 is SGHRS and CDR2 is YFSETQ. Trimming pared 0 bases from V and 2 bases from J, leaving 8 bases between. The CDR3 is CASSLDGGQETQYF. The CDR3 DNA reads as TGCGCCAGCAGCTTGGATGGAGGGCAAGAGACCCAGTACTTC.

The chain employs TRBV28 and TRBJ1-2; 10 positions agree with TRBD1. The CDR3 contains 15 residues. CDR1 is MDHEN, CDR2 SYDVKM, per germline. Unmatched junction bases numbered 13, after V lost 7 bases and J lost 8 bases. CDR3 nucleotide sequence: TGTGCCAGCAAACGTCCCCGGGACAGGGGTTCCGGCTACACCTTC. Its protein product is CASKRPRDRGSGYTF.

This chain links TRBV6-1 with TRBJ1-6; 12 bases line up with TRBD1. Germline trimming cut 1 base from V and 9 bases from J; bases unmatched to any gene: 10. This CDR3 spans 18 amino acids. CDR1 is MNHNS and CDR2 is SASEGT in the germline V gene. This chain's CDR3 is CASSEGGTGGEVSSPLHF. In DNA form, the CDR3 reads TGTGCCAGCAGTGAAGGGGGGACAGGGGGCGAGGTGTCTTCACCCCTCCACTTT.

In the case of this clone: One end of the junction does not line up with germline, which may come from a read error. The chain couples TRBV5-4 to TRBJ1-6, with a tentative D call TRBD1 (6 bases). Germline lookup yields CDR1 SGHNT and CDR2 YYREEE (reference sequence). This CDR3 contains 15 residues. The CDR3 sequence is CASSLQGTGVSPLRF. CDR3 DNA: TGTGCCAGCAGCTTGCAGGGGACGGGCGTTTCACCCCTCCGCTTT.

The CDR3 here is CASSDRQGRDYLFF. In DNA, the CDR3 is TGTGCCAGCAGTGATAGACAGGGCCGGGATTATCTGTTTTTT. The gene calls are TRBV6-1 and TRBJ1-4; 7 nucleotides match TRBD1. Germline CDR1 MNHNS, CDR2 SASEGT. With 3 bases clipped from V and 14 bases from J, the junction kept 12 bases outside the gene matches. The CDR3 totals 14 residues.

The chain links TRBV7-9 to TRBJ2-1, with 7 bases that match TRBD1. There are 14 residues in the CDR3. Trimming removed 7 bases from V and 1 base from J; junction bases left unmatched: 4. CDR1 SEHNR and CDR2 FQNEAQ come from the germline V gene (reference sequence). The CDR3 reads CASKAQGSYNEQFF. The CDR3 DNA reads TGTGCCAGCAAGGCACAGGGGTCCTACAATGAGCAGTTCTTC.

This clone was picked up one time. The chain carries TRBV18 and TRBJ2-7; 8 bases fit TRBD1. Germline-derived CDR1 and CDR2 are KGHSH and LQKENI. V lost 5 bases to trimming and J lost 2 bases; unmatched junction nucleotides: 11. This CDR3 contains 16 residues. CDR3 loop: CASSSTTRTGTYEQYF. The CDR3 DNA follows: TGTGCCAGCTCATCCACTACTAGGACAGGGACCTACGAGCAGTACTTC.

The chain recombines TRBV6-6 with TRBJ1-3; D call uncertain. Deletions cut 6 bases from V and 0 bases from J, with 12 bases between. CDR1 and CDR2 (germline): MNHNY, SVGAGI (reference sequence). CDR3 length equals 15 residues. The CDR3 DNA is TGTGCCAGCAGGACGAGAGGGTTCTCTGGAAACACCATATATTTT. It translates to CASRTRGFSGNTIYF.

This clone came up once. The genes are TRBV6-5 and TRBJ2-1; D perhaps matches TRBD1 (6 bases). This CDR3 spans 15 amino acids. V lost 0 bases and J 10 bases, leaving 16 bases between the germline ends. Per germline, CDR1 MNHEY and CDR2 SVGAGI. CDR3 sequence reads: CASSYSSGGRGEQFF. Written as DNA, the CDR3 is TGTGCCAGCAGTTACTCGAGCGGTGGAAGGGGGGAGCAGTTCTTC.

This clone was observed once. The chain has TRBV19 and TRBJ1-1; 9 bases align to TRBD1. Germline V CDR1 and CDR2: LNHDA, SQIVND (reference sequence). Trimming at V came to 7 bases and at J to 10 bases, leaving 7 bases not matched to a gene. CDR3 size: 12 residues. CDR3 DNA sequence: TGTGCCAGTACGCACAGGGGGCGCGGAGCTTTCTTT. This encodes CASTHRGRGAFF.

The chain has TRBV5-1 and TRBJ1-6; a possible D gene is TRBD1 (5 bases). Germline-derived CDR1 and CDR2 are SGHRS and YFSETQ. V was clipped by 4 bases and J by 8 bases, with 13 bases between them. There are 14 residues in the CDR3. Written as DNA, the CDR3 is TGCGCCAGCAGCGTAAACCGGGGGGATTCACCCCTCCACTTT. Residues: CASSVNRGDSPLHF.

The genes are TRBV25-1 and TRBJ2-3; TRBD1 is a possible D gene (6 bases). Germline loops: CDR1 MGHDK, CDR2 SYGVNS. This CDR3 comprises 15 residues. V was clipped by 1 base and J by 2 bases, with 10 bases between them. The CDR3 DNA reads TGTGCCAGCAGTGAATCAGGGGTCCCCACAGATACGCAGTATTTT. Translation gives CASSESGVPTDTQYF.